The TCR beta chain under discussion was sequenced for a study of shared clonotypes between healthy human individuals. Germline V gene lookup returns CDR1 MDHEN and CDR2 SYDVKM. This CDR3 spans 14 amino acids. V dropped 1 base and J dropped 2 bases, with 8 bases sitting between them. Overall study results and limits: Inspection by rarefaction showed sorted-subset sequencing to be incomplete despite large depth. Compared with clonotypes that all four donors shared, non-shared clonotypes had lower generation probabilities.

Using immunoSEQ multiplex PCR, the repertoire was profiled, and TCRdb retains in-frame clones only, with some absent. Of over 850,000 clones in the sample, around three quarters were seen once. Note on this clone: What it binds is unknown.

The chain carries TRBV28 and TRBJ1-2, with a weak D call TRBD1 (6 bases). The sequenced material came from memory CD4+ T cells from PBMCs. Subset here: CD45RA-negative fraction. This clonotype originated in a man between 18 and 29 years old in good health. Some clones in this sample may be carry-over from other donors' samples. The CDR3 nucleotides read TGTGCCAGCAGTTTATCAACAGGGAACTATGGCTACACCTTC. This gives the protein CASSLSTGNYGYTF.